These T cell receptor beta chains were read from a single sample in a study of CD8+CD57+ T cells in acquired aplastic anemia. One entry per CDR3 protein, called by TCRdb with MiXCR from the reads. The repertoire holds about 120,000 distinct CDR3 sequences, with about 50% as singletons. The material sequenced was sorted CD4+, CD8+, or CD8+CD57+ T cells (not recorded which) from PBMCs. Source of these receptors: a human donor with aplastic anemia. The CDR3 runs from the conserved cysteine through the conserved F or W. D genes are given only for firm matches. The listing skips clone size in some rows; elsewhere it reads once, few, many or a size class.

clone_size	d_call	v_call	j_call	cdr3_aa	cdr3_nt
-	-	TRBV6-1	TRBJ2-6	CASSVAGSGANVLTF	TGTGCCAGCAGCGTAGCCGGGTCTGGGGCCAACGTCCTGACTTTC
-	-	TRBV7-6	TRBJ2-2	CASSPGRSFGELFF	TGTGCCAGCAGCCCCGGAAGAAGCTTCGGGGAGCTGTTTTTT
many	TRBD2	TRBV4-3	TRBJ2-7	CASSQWTSGSYEQYF	TGCGCCAGCAGCCAATGGACTAGCGGGTCCTACGAGCAGTACTTC
-	-	TRBV5-6	TRBJ1-2	CASSGTNYGYTF	TGTGCCAGCTCCGGCACCAACTATGGCTACACCTTC
-	-	TRBV7-8	TRBJ2-5	CASTSRGHPTQETQYF	TGTGCCAGCACCTCAAGGGGACACCCCACTCAAGAGACCCAGTACTTC
once	-	TRBV5-6	TRBJ1-2	CASSLASWGHNYGYTF	TGTGCCAGCAGCTTGGCCAGCTGGGGACATAACTATGGCTACACCTTC
-	-	TRBV14	TRBJ2-1	CASSQDPGTPYNEQFF	TGTGCCAGCAGCCAAGATCCGGGGACGCCCTACAATGAGCAGTTCTTC
-	TRBD2	TRBV5-6	TRBJ2-1	CASSLGLAGIYEQFF	TGTGCCAGCAGCTTGGGGCTAGCGGGAATCTATGAGCAGTTCTTC
-	-	TRBV7-6	TRBJ2-3	CASSPWEITDTQYF	TGTGCCAGCAGCCCCTGGGAGATCACAGATACGCAGTATTTT
-	TRBD1	TRBV12-3/TRBV12-4	TRBJ2-2	CASSSDRVLTAGELFF	TGTGCCAGCAGTTCGGACAGGGTATTGACGGCCGGGGAGCTGTTTTTT
-	-	TRBV7-8	TRBJ1-1	CASRVSRGTEAFF	TGTGCCAGCAGAGTGAGCCGGGGCACTGAAGCTTTCTTT
-	-	TRBV25-1	TRBJ1-4	CASSIRVGEKLFF	TGTGCCAGCAGTATCAGGGTTGGGGAAAAACTGTTTTTT
-	-	TRBV7-9	TRBJ2-7	CAGKGSGYYEQYF	TGTGCCGGCAAAGGTAGCGGTTACTACGAGCAGTACTTC
-	TRBD1	TRBV5-1	TRBJ1-6	CASSLSGGNSPLHF	TGCGCCAGCAGCTTGTCAGGGGGTAATTCACCCCTCCACTTT
-	-	TRBV20-1	TRBJ2-1	CSASGLAMNEQFF	TGCAGTGCTAGTGGTCTAGCGATGAATGAGCAGTTCTTC
few	-	TRBV11-3	TRBJ1-1	CASSFGGAAFF	TGTGCCAGCAGCTTTGGGGGTGCAGCTTTCTTT
-	-	TRBV27	TRBJ2-7	CASSSNEASSYEQYF	TGTGCCAGCAGTTCCAACGAGGCTTCCTCCTACGAGCAGTACTTC
-	-	TRBV14	TRBJ2-7	CASSQDRTGSMVGEQYF	TGTGCCAGCAGCCAAGATCGTACCGGGAGCATGGTAGGAGAGCAGTACTTC
-	-	TRBV7-9	TRBJ1-6	CASSLVSQGSPLHF	TGTGCCAGCAGCTTAGTATCTCAGGGTTCACCCCTCCACTTT
-	TRBD1	TRBV5-1	TRBJ2-1	CASSLGDRGLNEQFF	TGCGCCAGCAGCTTGGGGGACAGGGGGCTCAATGAGCAGTTCTTC
once	-	TRBV11-2	TRBJ1-1	CASSLALLNTEAFF	TGTGCCAGCAGCTTAGCTCTTCTGAACACTGAAGCTTTCTTT
few	-	TRBV15	TRBJ1-3	CATSRDRVSGNTIYF	TGTGCCACCAGCAGAGACAGGGTCTCTGGAAACACCATATATTTT
-	-	TRBV7-9	TRBJ2-7	CASSQTQGIYEQYF	TGTGCCAGCAGCCAAACACAGGGCATATACGAGCAGTACTTC
-	-	TRBV29-1	TRBJ2-5	CSVEDRHRDEETQYF	TGCAGCGTTGAAGATCGTCATCGAGATGAAGAGACCCAGTACTTC
-	-	TRBV2	TRBJ1-1	CASPRDVRRDTEAFF	TGTGCCAGCCCCCGGGACGTCCGGAGGGACACTGAAGCTTTCTTT